This TCR delta chain was documented in a study of gamma-delta chains in newborns, infants, children. Study-wide background: Microbial exposure reportedly drives polyclonal innate γδ T cell expansion after birth.

Trimming cost V 3 bases and J 1 base, with 24 bases left between them. The germline V gene encodes CDR1 TSWWSYY and CDR2 QGS. The CDR3 is 19 amino acids. TCRdb reapplied CATT to the reads. The table shows over 12,000 delta-chain clones, with 7.3% occurring only once. The clonotype comes from a child who was a newborn, infant or young child, either healthy, febrile or measles-vaccinated (not recorded which). The sequenced material came from blood. The V gene is TRDV1, the J gene TRDJ1; possible D gene TRDD3, 8 bases. The CDR3 spells CALGDPSLYWGLSTDKLIF. As DNA, the CDR3 is TGTGCTCTTGGGGATCCTTCCTTGTACTGGGGGCTTTCCACCGATAAACTCATCTTT.